The next 21 T cell receptor beta chains were all read from a single sample in a study of cytomegalovirus exposure and HLA in healthy donors. Primers included in the PCR were 60 Vbeta and 13 Jbeta primers. Sequencing used immunoSEQ multiplex PCR; TCRdb keeps in-frame clones, though not all of them. The repertoire holds 110,000 to 150,000 clones, with roughly 71% as singletons. The sample comprised PBMCs. The receptors here all came from a man younger than 40 in good health and CMV-seronegative.

This clone was seen only once. The chain has TRBV7-6 and TRBJ1-5, with D perhaps matching TRBD1 (5 bases). Germline loops: CDR1 SGHVS, CDR2 FNYEAQ. V lost 2 bases and J lost 2, with 7 bases in between. The CDR3 has 14 residues. The CDR3 spells CASSLLGGNQPQHF. The CDR3 DNA sequence: TGTGCCAGCAGCTTACTAGGGGGCAATCAGCCCCAGCATTTT.

V and J are TRBV28 and TRBJ1-5, with TRBD1 as a possible D gene (5 bases). The V gene lost 2 bases and the J gene lost 9 bases, with 14 bases spanning the gap. From germline, CDR1 is MDHEN and CDR2 SYDVKM. The CDR3 covers 14 residues. Here the CDR3 DNA reads TGTGCCAGCAGTTTAGGGACTAGAGAGTGGCCCCAGCATTTT. Translating gives CASSLGTREWPQHF.

In this sample, this clone turned up a few times. The V and J genes are TRBV9 and TRBJ2-3, with D perhaps TRBD1 (5 bases). The CDR3 extends over 20 amino acids. Trimming removed 0 bases from V and 2 bases from J, with 25 bases in between. In germline, CDR1 is SGDLS, CDR2 YYNGEE. The CDR3 here is CASSVASPLGAAMNTDTQYF. The CDR3 bases are TGTGCCAGCAGCGTAGCGAGCCCCCTTGGGGCGGCCATGAACACAGATACGCAGTATTTT.

This clone was observed a few times. This chain uses TRBV28 with TRBJ1-2; 9 bases are shared with TRBD1. This CDR3 has 15 amino acids. Germline V gene lookup returns CDR1 MDHEN and CDR2 SYDVKM. V trimming: 7 bases; J trimming: 0 bases; junction bases outside the gene matches: 6. CDR3 protein: CASTSRQGANYGYTF. The CDR3 DNA reads TGTGCCAGCACCTCTCGACAGGGGGCTAACTATGGCTACACCTTC.

The chain recombines TRBV9 with TRBJ2-1; 7 bases fit TRBD2. CDR3 length: 16 residues. Germline loops: CDR1 SGDLS, CDR2 YYNGEE. The V segment lost 0 bases and the J segment 2 bases; nucleotides outside the gene matches: 5. The CDR3: CASSVGGSGAYNEQFF. The CDR3 coding sequence is TGTGCCAGCAGCGTAGGAGGAAGCGGGGCCTACAATGAGCAGTTCTTC.

The rearrangement uses TRBV7-9 and TRBJ2-7, with D possibly TRBD2 on 5 matching bases. The CDR3 has 15 residues. Trimming took off 5 bases at V and 3 bases at J, with 17 bases between the two ends. The germline gives CDR1 SEHNR, CDR2 FQNEAQ (reference sequence). The CDR3 DNA sequence: TGTGCCAGCAGCCCAAAAGGACTCATTAACTACGAGCAGTACTTC. It specifies CASSPKGLINYEQYF.

V usage is TRBV5-4 and J usage is TRBJ2-7; D is possibly TRBD2 (5 bases). Germline CDR1 reads SGHNT; CDR2 reads YYREEE (reference sequence). Trimming cost V 4 bases and J 4 bases, with 12 bases left between them. The CDR3 has 13 residues. The CDR3 protein is CASSPGNNYEQYF. The CDR3 region has the DNA TGTGCCAGCAGCCCCGGGAACAATTACGAGCAGTACTTC.

The chain uses TRBV25-1 and TRBJ2-1, with D uncertain. V was pared by 3 bases and J by 4 bases, with 10 bases between. The CDR3 totals 14 residues. From germline, CDR1 is MGHDK and CDR2 SYGVNS. This CDR3 is CASSDSWAYNEQFF. Here the CDR3 DNA reads TGTGCCAGCAGTGACTCCTGGGCTTACAATGAGCAGTTCTTC.

This chain joins TRBV30 and TRBJ2-1; D may be TRBD1 (6 bases). Germline V CDR1 and CDR2: GTSNPN, SVGIG (reference sequence). The CDR3 is 14 residues long. Trimming removed 7 bases at V and 5 bases at J, with 18 bases between. The CDR3 nucleotides read TGTGCCTCCCCCGAAGGGGGAAGAGACAATGAGCAGTTCTTC. Translating it yields CASPEGGRDNEQFF.

The rearrangement links TRBV18 to TRBJ2-3, with 7 bases matching TRBD2. With V trimmed by 2 bases and J by 5 bases, 10 bases remained unmatched. The CDR3 sequence is 16 residues long. Germline V gives CDR1 KGHSH, CDR2 LQKENI. The CDR3 nucleotides are TGTGCCAGCTCACCATCCATGGCGGGAGCTGAAGATACGCAGTATTTT. Amino acids: CASSPSMAGAEDTQYF.

The chain uses TRBV6-1 and TRBJ1-3, with D maybe TRBD1 (5 bases). The CDR3 extends over 15 amino acids. The V gene lost 1 base and the J gene lost 0 bases, with 7 bases spanning the gap. CDR1 and CDR2 from the germline V gene are MNHNS and SASEGT. CDR3 DNA sequence: TGTGCCAGCAGTGAAGAAAGGGGCTCTGGAAACACCATATATTTT. This codes for CASSEERGSGNTIYF.

CDR3 sequence (DNA): TGTGCCACCGGCCTGGGGGGGTCTACCTACGAGCAGTACTTC. This translates into CATGLGGSTYEQYF. V gene TRBV5-4 combines with J gene TRBJ2-5; 7 bases map to TRBD2. The DNA end is more similar to TRBJ2-7, so the J call may be wrong. The CDR3 loop spans 14 amino acids. Germline values: CDR1 SGHNT, CDR2 YYREEE (reference sequence).

This clone has more than one count but fewer than ten. The J gene is TRBJ2-5, the V gene TRBV5-4; D remains unclear. The V gene's germline CDR1 is SGHNT and CDR2 YYREEE (reference sequence). V was trimmed by 0 bases and J by 1 base, leaving 7 bases between them. CDR3 size: 14 residues. The CDR3 region has the DNA TGTGCCAGCAGCTTGGGTGTCAGCCAAGAGACCCAGTACTTC. Amino acids: CASSLGVSQETQYF.

For this clone: Other DNA sequences in this sample translate to the same CDR3. CDR3 residues: CASSPGQGDPAYEQYF. CDR3 DNA sequence: TGTGCCAGCAGCCCAGGACAGGGGGATCCCGCCTACGAGCAGTACTTC. The J gene is TRBJ2-7, the V gene TRBV5-4; 10 nucleotides agree with TRBD1. CDR1 SGHNT and CDR2 YYREEE come from the germline V gene (reference sequence). The CDR3 consists of 16 residues. With V trimmed by 4 bases and J by 2 bases, 9 bases remained unmatched.

The rearrangement uses TRBV28 and TRBJ1-1, with D unresolved. CDR1 and CDR2 (germline): MDHEN, SYDVKM. The V end was cut by 2 bases, the J end by 7 bases, with 8 bases between. The CDR3 runs 12 residues. The CDR3 nucleotides read TGTGCCAGCAGTTTAGGAGTCAGTGAAGCTTTCTTT. Its translation: CASSLGVSEAFF.

The chain is built from TRBV7-9 and TRBJ2-7; TRBD2 agrees at 7 bases. The CDR3 extends over 19 amino acids. Germline values: CDR1 SEHNR, CDR2 FQNEAQ (reference sequence). V shed 3 bases, J shed 0 bases, and the junction held 17 bases outside the gene matches. The chain's CDR3 is CASSFPLAAGLKSSYEQYF. Written as DNA, the CDR3 is TGTGCCAGCAGCTTCCCCCTAGCGGCGGGGTTGAAATCCTCCTACGAGCAGTACTTC.

About this clone: Germline is not matched at one junction end, which may reflect a read error. V and J are TRBV28 and TRBJ2-7; the D gene is possibly TRBD1 (7 bases). The CDR3 is made up of 13 amino acids. Germline V gene data show CDR1 as MDHEN and CDR2 as SYDVKM. The CDR3 here is CASRAGTAELIHF. The CDR3 DNA reads TGTGCCAGCAGGGCGGGGACAGCCGAACTAATCCACTTC. Combining the CDR3 with reference TRBV28 and TRBJ2-7 gives the whole variable domain DVKVTQSSRYLVKRTGEKVFLECVQDMDHENMFWYRQDPGLGLRLIYFSYDVKMKEKGDIPEGYSVSREKKERFSLILESASTNQTSMYLCASRAGTAELIHFGPGTRLTVT.

The CDR3 DNA reads as TGTGCCAGCAACCTCGTTAGCGGGAGAGGTTCAGATACGCAGTATTTT. It encodes CASNLVSGRGSDTQYF. This chain connects TRBV11-2 to TRBJ2-3; 9 bases line up with TRBD2. The ends lost 7 bases at V and 4 bases at J; junction bases unmatched: 12. The CDR3 is made up of 16 amino acids. Looked up from germline, CDR1 is SGHAT and CDR2 is FQNNGV.

This chain joins TRBV30 and TRBJ1-1; no definite D call. The CDR3 is 14 amino acids. CDR1 is GTSNPN, CDR2 SVGIG, per germline (reference sequence). Trimming shortened V by 1 base and J by 6 bases, and 15 bases separated the two germline ends. The CDR3: CAWSGGSLSAEAFF. CDR3 DNA: TGTGCCTGGAGTGGTGGTTCACTATCCGCTGAAGCTTTCTTT.

The CDR3 here is CASSEGNRGRDTQYF. The CDR3 coding sequence is TGTGCCAGCAGCGAAGGGAACAGGGGCAGGGATACGCAGTATTTT. The chain uses TRBV6-4 and TRBJ2-3, with 7 bases that match TRBD1. CDR3 length: 15 amino acids. CDR1 is MRHNA and CDR2 is SNTAGT in the germline V gene. With 6 bases clipped from V and 6 bases from J, the junction kept 12 bases outside the gene matches.

The CDR3 here is CASSPDILYPYEQYF. DNA of the CDR3: TGTGCCAGCAGCCCCGACATCCTATACCCCTACGAGCAGTACTTC. J is TRBJ2-7 and V is TRBV28; D uncertain. Trimming took off 6 bases at V and 2 bases at J, with 17 bases between the two ends. CDR3 size: 15 residues. Germline lookup yields CDR1 MDHEN and CDR2 SYDVKM.